Sequencing of this T cell receptor beta chain was carried out in a study of neoadjuvant anti-PD-1 for oral cavity cancer. Study-level findings and limits: PBMC Gini-index clonality exceeded responders' in non-responders post-nivolumab.

As for this clone: Its target is unknown.

CDR1 is SGDLS and CDR2 is YYNGEE in the germline V gene. The CDR3 spans 15 residues. Trimming took 4 bases from V and 6 from J, leaving 16 bases between them. Profiled with immunoSEQ multiplex PCR; TCRdb holds only in-frame clones, not every one. The data contain under 20,000 clones, about two thirds of them singletons. This chain joins TRBV9 and TRBJ2-2; D is possibly TRBD1 or TRBD2 (7 bases each). The clonotype was recovered from a person aged 40 to 85 with oral cavity squamous cell carcinoma. The sequences come from PBMCs, collected before nivolumab (anti-PD-1) treatment. CDR3 sequence: CASSPGGVSAGELFF. CDR3 bases: TGTGCCAGCAGCCCAGGGGGGGTTTCGGCCGGGGAGCTGTTTTTT.